Below are 28 T cell receptor beta chains sequenced from a single sample in a study of human T cells and chemical hapten exposure. TCRdb analysed the RACE reads with MiXCR anew, one entry per CDR3 protein. Of under 200,000 distinct CDR3 sequences listed, 25% to 35% are singletons. Described time point: patch test 3, about 24 weeks after DPC sensitization. The treatment here: therapeutic diphenylcyclopropenone sensitization with weekly scalp DPC. The sequencing used whole blood, collected in connection with sensitization to the hapten diphenylcyclopropenone (DPC). Receptor source: a woman aged 18-30 years with alopecia areata. Some clones in this sample may be carry-over from other donors' samples.

The table lists this clonotype with a few counts. This chain joins TRBV15 and TRBJ1-1; perhaps TRBD1 as D (6 bases). The germline CDR1 and CDR2 sequences are LNHNV and YYDKDF (reference sequence). The CDR3 covers 13 residues. The V and J ends lost 0 bases and 5 bases respectively, with 7 bases between them. The CDR3 sequence is CATSREGGTEAFF. In DNA, the CDR3 is TGTGCCACCAGCAGAGAAGGGGGGACTGAAGCTTTCTTT.

The J gene is TRBJ2-3, the V gene TRBV18; D gene uncertain. The CDR3 covers 12 residues. With 2 bases removed from V and 3 bases from J, the gap between germline ends came to 3 bases. Germline CDR1 reads KGHSH; CDR2 reads LQKENI. For the CDR3, the DNA is TGTGCCAGCTCACCAACTACAGATACGCAGTATTTT. Residues: CASSPTTDTQYF. Using reference TRBV18 and TRBJ2-3 for the parts outside the CDR3, the full variable domain is NAGVMQNPRHLVRRRGQEARLRCSPMKGHSHVYWYRQLPEEGLKFMVYLQKENIIDESGMPKERFSAEFPKEGPSILRIQQVVRGDSAAYFCASSPTTDTQYFGPGTRLTVL.

The chain uses TRBV4-3 and TRBJ1-1; D remains unclear. V was pared by 4 bases and J by 6 bases, with 12 bases between. CDR3 size: 13 residues. In germline, CDR1 is LGHNA, CDR2 YSLEER. CDR3: CASSLRSGAEAFF. The CDR3 nucleotides are TGCGCCAGCAGCCTCCGATCGGGAGCTGAAGCTTTCTTT.

This clonotype was counted at least ten times. The V and J genes are TRBV4-1 and TRBJ2-7; D may be TRBD1 (5 bases). Germline values: CDR1 MGHRA, CDR2 YSYEKL. The length of the CDR3 is 12 residues. Trimming took 1 base from V and 6 from J, leaving 7 bases between them. The CDR3 protein is CASSQAGFEQYF. In DNA form, the CDR3 reads TGCGCCAGCAGCCAAGCAGGGTTCGAGCAGTACTTC.

The sample holds a few counts of this clonotype. This chain links TRBV6-5 with TRBJ1-2; D remains unclear. The CDR3 length is 11 residues. In germline, CDR1 is MNHEY, CDR2 SVGAGI. V gave up 5 bases and J gave up 7 bases, with 8 bases separating them. The CDR3 sequence is CASSGRAGYTF. Here the CDR3 DNA reads TGTGCCAGCAGTGGGAGAGCTGGCTACACCTTC.

This clonotype was detected only a few times. The V and J genes are TRBV5-5 and TRBJ1-5; TRBD1 might be the D (6 bases). CDR1 and CDR2 from the germline V gene are SGHKS and YYEKEE (reference sequence). V was trimmed by 3 bases and J by 5 bases, leaving 15 bases between them. The CDR3 covers 15 residues. The CDR3 is CASSSGVGGHQPQHF. The CDR3 DNA reads TGTGCCAGCAGCTCTGGGGTGGGGGGGCATCAGCCCCAGCATTTT.

The rearrangement uses TRBV24-1 and TRBJ2-1; 13 nucleotides line up with TRBD2. V shed 4 bases, J shed 8 bases, and the junction held 4 bases outside the gene matches. The length of the CDR3 is 15 residues. Germline V CDR1 and CDR2: KGHDR, SFDVKD. The CDR3 protein is CATSELAGGPYEQFF. CDR3 DNA sequence: TGTGCCACCAGTGAACTAGCGGGGGGGCCATATGAGCAGTTCTTC.

This clonotype was counted only a few times. V is TRBV7-9 and J is TRBJ1-3; D is possibly TRBD1 (5 bases). Germline V CDR1 and CDR2: SEHNR, FQNEAQ (reference sequence). The CDR3 covers 18 residues. Trimming left V 2 bases short and J 0 bases short, with 17 bases between. The CDR3 nucleotides read TGTGCCAGCAGCTTACGGCCTGTGGACACTAACTCTGGAAACACCATATATTTT. This translates into CASSLRPVDTNSGNTIYF.

The chain recombines TRBV20-1 with TRBJ1-4, with a tentative D call TRBD1 (5 bases). V was cut by 0 bases and J by 7 bases, with 12 bases left in between. CDR1 DFQATT and CDR2 SNEGSKA come from the germline V gene (reference sequence). The CDR3 loop spans 14 amino acids. The CDR3 is CSAREGRSGEKLFF. For the CDR3, the DNA is TGCAGTGCTAGAGAGGGACGTTCAGGTGAAAAACTGTTTTTT.

A few counts support this clonotype. The gene calls are TRBV7-2 and TRBJ1-2; D ambiguous. Trimming took 1 base from V and 3 from J, leaving 6 bases between them. Per germline, CDR1 SGHTA and CDR2 FQGNSA. The CDR3 extends over 13 amino acids. The DNA for the CDR3 is TGTGCCAGCAGCTTAGGGGCGGACTATGGCTACACCTTC. Amino acid sequence: CASSLGADYGYTF.

This clonotype was detected only a few times. V and J are TRBV20-1 and TRBJ2-3; no clear D. Trimming took 5 bases from V and 5 from J, leaving 23 bases between them. CDR1 and CDR2 (germline): DFQATT, SNEGSKA (reference sequence). There are 16 residues in the CDR3. CDR3 sequence: CSAPPNLLYGLDTQYF. The CDR3 DNA sequence: TGCAGTGCTCCCCCGAACCTTCTCTACGGGCTAGATACGCAGTATTTT.

The gene calls are TRBV20-1 and TRBJ2-5; D gene uncertain. V lost 6 bases and J lost 3, with 8 bases in between. The CDR3 has 11 residues. Germline CDR1 reads DFQATT; CDR2 reads SNEGSKA (reference sequence). The CDR3 bases are TGCAGTGCGGGCAGCGAAGAGACCCAGTACTTC. The encoded protein is CSAGSEETQYF.

The chain couples TRBV10-3 to TRBJ2-5; 8 positions match TRBD2. The V segment lost 6 bases and the J segment 4 bases; nucleotides outside the gene matches: 10. CDR3 length: 15 residues. Germline CDR1 and CDR2: ENHRY and SYGVKD. The CDR3 DNA reads TGTGCCATCAGCCCCGGGACTAGTGTCTCAGAGACCCAGTACTTC. Encoded protein: CAISPGTSVSETQYF.

This sequence joins TRBV29-1 and TRBJ2-1; the match to TRBD2 covers 7 bases. Germline trimming cut 7 bases from V and 5 bases from J; bases unmatched to any gene: 5. CDR1 and CDR2 (germline): SQVTM, ANQGSEA. The CDR3 is 12 amino acids. CDR3 sequence: CSAGLGDNEQFF. The CDR3 nucleotides read TGCAGCGCCGGACTAGGGGACAATGAGCAGTTCTTC.

This clonotype was found a few times. The chain links TRBV29-1 to TRBJ2-1, with 9 bases lining up with TRBD1. Germline V gene data show CDR1 as SQVTM and CDR2 as ANQGSEA. With 2 bases clipped from V and 10 bases from J, the junction kept 12 bases outside the gene matches. CDR3 size: 15 residues. The CDR3 DNA is TGCAGCGTTGAACTTTCCGGGACAGGGCCTGAGGAGCAGTTCTTC. Protein product: CSVELSGTGPEEQFF.

This clonotype was recorded a few times. The rearrangement uses TRBV4-2 and TRBJ1-1; TRBD1 is a possible D gene (6 bases). The V end lost 0 bases, the J end lost 6 bases, and 14 bases lay between the germline ends. The germline V gene has CDR1 LGHNA and CDR2 YNFKEQ. There are 15 residues in the CDR3. The CDR3 sequence: CASSQDPGARSEAFF. Here the CDR3 DNA reads TGTGCCAGCAGCCAAGATCCGGGGGCGCGGTCTGAAGCTTTCTTT.

J is TRBJ2-5 and V is TRBV20-1; TRBD1 matches at 7 bases. After removal of 6 bases from V and 2 bases from J, the junction contained 12 bases not matched to a gene. The CDR3 is 15 amino acids. CDR1 and CDR2 from the germline V gene are DFQATT and SNEGSKA (reference sequence). The CDR3 reads CSARGSPGQQETQYF. The DNA for the CDR3 is TGCAGTGCCCGAGGGTCACCGGGACAGCAAGAGACCCAGTACTTC.

This clonotype was found a few times. The chain has TRBV11-2 and TRBJ2-1, with D tentatively TRBD1 (6 bases). This CDR3 is 15 amino acids long. V lost 0 bases and J 6 bases, leaving 12 bases between the germline ends. Germline V lookup: CDR1 SGHAT, CDR2 FQNNGV. The CDR3, as DNA: TGTGCCAGCAGCTTAGAGGGGGCGCAGGTCAATGAGCAGTTCTTC. Translated: CASSLEGAQVNEQFF.

This clonotype was seen a handful of times. The J gene is TRBJ1-2, the V gene TRBV5-4; TRBD1 agrees at 8 bases. Germline-derived CDR1 and CDR2 are SGHNT and YYREEE (reference sequence). V shed 4 bases, J shed 6 bases, and the junction held 5 bases outside the gene matches. The CDR3 runs 13 residues. The CDR3 loop reads CASSMDRDHGYTF. CDR3 bases: TGTGCCAGCAGCATGGACAGGGACCATGGCTACACCTTC.

This clonotype has a handful of counts. The gene calls are TRBV6-5 and TRBJ1-2; D gene ambiguous. The CDR3 loop spans 15 amino acids. V was cut by 6 bases and J by 3 bases, with 17 bases left in between. CDR1 is MNHEY, CDR2 SVGAGI, per germline. In nucleotides, the CDR3 is TGTGCCAGCAGCCTGGGCCTACCAAATTACTATGGCTACACCTTC. Protein: CASSLGLPNYYGYTF.

This clonotype has a single count. This chain connects TRBV6-5 to TRBJ1-5; D might be TRBD1 (5 bases). Trimming left V 0 bases short and J 6 bases short, with 12 bases between. CDR1 is MNHEY, CDR2 SVGAGI, per germline. The CDR3 consists of 15 residues. CDR3 nucleotides: TGTGCCAGCAGTTACTCAAAGGGGTCGGGTCAGCCCCAGCATTTT. This translates into CASSYSKGSGQPQHF.

This clonotype was counted a few times. The chain couples TRBV7-2 to TRBJ1-5; no clear D. V was trimmed by 3 bases and J by 3 bases, leaving 3 bases between them. The CDR3 is made up of 12 amino acids. Per germline, CDR1 SGHTA and CDR2 FQGNSA. CDR3 protein: CASSLPNQPQHF. CDR3 DNA: TGTGCCAGCAGCTTGCCCAATCAGCCCCAGCATTTT.

This clonotype was picked up a small number of times. The V call is TRBV5-1, the J call TRBJ2-7; D gene uncertain. Germline CDR1 is SGHRS and CDR2 is YFSETQ. This CDR3 contains 11 residues. V dropped 6 bases and J dropped 6 bases, with 10 bases sitting between them. CDR3 DNA: TGCGCCAGCAAATCGGTCGGCGAGCAGTACTTC. This translates into CASKSVGEQYF.

The chain uses TRBV27 and TRBJ1-2; the D gene is possibly TRBD1 (5 bases). CDR1 MNHEY and CDR2 SMNVEV come from the germline V gene (reference sequence). V was shortened by 3 bases and J by 4 bases, with 9 bases between the two germline ends. The CDR3 has 13 residues. CDR3 region: CASSFRGFYGYTF. The CDR3 region has the DNA TGTGCCAGCAGTTTTCGGGGGTTCTATGGCTACACCTTC.

The V and J genes are TRBV4-3 and TRBJ1-6, with D possibly being TRBD1 (5 bases). The CDR3 extends over 15 amino acids. Germline V CDR1 and CDR2: LGHNA, YSLEER. V was clipped by 7 bases and J by 5 bases, with 15 bases between them. CDR3 residues: CASKPGIWDNSPLHF. The CDR3, as DNA: TGCGCCAGCAAGCCAGGGATCTGGGATAATTCACCCCTCCACTTT.

This clonotype was seen a few times. This rearrangement joins TRBV12-3 or TRBV12-4 to TRBJ2-7; 7 nucleotides line up with TRBD1. The ends lost 5 bases at V and 0 bases at J; junction bases unmatched: 7. The CDR3 runs 15 residues. CDR3 bases: TGTGCCAGCAGTCCGGGACAGTTTTACTCCTACGAGCAGTACTTC. It specifies CASSPGQFYSYEQYF.

This clonotype has a handful of counts. The chain uses TRBV20-1 and TRBJ2-7; TRBD1 aligns across 10 bases. Germline V gives CDR1 DFQATT, CDR2 SNEGSKA (reference sequence). V gave up 7 bases and J gave up 5 bases; unmatched junction bases: 14. This CDR3 has 15 amino acids. CDR3 residues: CSVRDLTGTGDEQYF. CDR3 coding DNA: TGCAGTGTTAGGGACCTTACCGGGACAGGGGACGAGCAGTACTTC.

This clonotype was observed a few times. The chain links TRBV7-6 to TRBJ1-1, with D possibly being TRBD1 (5 bases). Between the trimmed V and J ends, which lost 4 bases and 1 base, there was a span of 10 bases. Germline loops: CDR1 SGHVS, CDR2 FNYEAQ. The CDR3 runs to 14 residues. CDR3 in DNA: TGTGCCAGCAGCTCGGTGGGGGGGAACACTGAAGCTTTCTTT. It specifies CASSSVGGNTEAFF.